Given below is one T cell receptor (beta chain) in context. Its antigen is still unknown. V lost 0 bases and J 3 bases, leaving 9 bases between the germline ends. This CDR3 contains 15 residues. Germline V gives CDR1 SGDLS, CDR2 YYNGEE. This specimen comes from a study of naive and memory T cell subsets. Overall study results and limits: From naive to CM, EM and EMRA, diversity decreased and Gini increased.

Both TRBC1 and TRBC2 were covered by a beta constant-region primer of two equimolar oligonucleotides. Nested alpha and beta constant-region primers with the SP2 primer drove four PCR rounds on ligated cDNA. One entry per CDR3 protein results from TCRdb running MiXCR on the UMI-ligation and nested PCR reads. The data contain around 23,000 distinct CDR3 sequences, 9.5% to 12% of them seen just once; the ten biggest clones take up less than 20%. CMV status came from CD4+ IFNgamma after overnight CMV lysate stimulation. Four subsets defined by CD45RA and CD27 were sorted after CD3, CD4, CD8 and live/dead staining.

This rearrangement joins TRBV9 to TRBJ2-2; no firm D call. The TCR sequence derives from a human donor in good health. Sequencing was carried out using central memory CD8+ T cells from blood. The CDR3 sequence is CASSVGVSHTGELFF. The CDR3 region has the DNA TGTGCCAGCAGCGTAGGTGTCAGTCACACCGGGGAGCTGTTTTTT. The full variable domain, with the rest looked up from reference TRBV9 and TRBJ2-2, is DSGVTQTPKHLITATGQRVTLRCSPRSGDLSVYWYQQSLDQGLQFLIQYYNGEERAKGNILERFSAQQFPDLHSELNLSSLELGDSALYFCASSVGVSHTGELFFGEGSRLTVL.